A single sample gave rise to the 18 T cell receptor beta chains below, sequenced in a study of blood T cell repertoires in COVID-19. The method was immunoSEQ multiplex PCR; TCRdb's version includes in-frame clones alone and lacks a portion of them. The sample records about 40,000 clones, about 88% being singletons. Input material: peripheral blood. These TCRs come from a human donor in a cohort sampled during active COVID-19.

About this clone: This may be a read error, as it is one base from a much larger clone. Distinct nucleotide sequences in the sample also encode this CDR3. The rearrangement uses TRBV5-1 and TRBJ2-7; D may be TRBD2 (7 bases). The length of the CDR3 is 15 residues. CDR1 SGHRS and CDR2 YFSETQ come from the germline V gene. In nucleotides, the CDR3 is TGCGCCCGCAGCTTGCCCGGGGGAGGGGGCTACGAGCAGTACTTC. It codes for CARSLPGGGGYEQYF.

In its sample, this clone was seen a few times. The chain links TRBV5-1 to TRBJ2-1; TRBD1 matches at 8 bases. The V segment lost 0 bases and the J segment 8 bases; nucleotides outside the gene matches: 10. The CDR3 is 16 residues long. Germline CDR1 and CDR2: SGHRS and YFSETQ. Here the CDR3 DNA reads TGCGCCAGCAGCTTGGTTACGGGTCAGGGGGCCGATGAGCAGTTCTTC. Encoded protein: CASSLVTGQGADEQFF.

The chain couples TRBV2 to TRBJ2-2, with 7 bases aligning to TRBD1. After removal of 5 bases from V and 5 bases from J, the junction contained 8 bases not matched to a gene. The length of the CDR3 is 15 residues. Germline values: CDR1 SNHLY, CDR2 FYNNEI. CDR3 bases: TGTGCCAGCAGTCCGACAGGGACCAGGACCGGGGAGCTGTTTTTT. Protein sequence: CASSPTGTRTGELFF.

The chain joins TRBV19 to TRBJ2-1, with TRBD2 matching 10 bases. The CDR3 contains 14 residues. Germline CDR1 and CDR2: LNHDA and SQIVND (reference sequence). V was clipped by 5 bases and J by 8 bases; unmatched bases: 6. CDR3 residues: CASSPPTSGDEQFF. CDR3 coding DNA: TGTGCCAGTAGTCCCCCAACTAGCGGGGATGAGCAGTTCTTC.

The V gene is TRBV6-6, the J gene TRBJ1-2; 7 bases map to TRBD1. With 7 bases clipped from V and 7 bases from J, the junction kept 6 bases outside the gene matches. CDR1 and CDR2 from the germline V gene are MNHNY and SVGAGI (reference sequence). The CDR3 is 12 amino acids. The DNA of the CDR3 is TGTGCCAGCACCCCGACAGGGATTGGCTACACCTTC. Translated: CASTPTGIGYTF.

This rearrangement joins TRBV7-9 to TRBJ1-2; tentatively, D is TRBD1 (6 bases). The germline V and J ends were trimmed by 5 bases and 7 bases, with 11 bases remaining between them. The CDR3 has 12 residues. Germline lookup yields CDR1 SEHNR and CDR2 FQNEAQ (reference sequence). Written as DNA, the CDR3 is TGTGCCAGCAGCCTACAGGGTCCTGGCTACACCTTC. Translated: CASSLQGPGYTF.

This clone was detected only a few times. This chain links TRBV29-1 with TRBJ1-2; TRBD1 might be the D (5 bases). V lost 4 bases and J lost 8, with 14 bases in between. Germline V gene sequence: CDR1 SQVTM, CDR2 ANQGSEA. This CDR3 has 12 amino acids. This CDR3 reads CSVVQGLEGYTF. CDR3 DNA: TGCAGCGTTGTCCAGGGTCTGGAGGGCTACACCTTC.

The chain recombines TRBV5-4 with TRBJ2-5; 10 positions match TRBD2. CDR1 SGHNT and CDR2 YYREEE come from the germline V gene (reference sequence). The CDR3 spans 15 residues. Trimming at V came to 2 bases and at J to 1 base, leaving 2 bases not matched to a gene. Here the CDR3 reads CASSLAGGRQETQYF. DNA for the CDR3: TGTGCCAGCAGCTTAGCGGGGGGGCGCCAAGAGACCCAGTACTTC.

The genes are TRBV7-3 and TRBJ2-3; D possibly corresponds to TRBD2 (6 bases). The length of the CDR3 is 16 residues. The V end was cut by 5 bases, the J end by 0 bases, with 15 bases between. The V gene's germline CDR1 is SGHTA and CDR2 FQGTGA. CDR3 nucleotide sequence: TGTGCCAGCAGCCCCTTGAGGCTAGCGAGCACAGATACGCAGTATTTT. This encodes CASSPLRLASTDTQYF. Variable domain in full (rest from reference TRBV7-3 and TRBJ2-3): GAGVSQTPSNKVTEKGKYVELRCDPISGHTALYWYRQSLGQGPEFLIYFQGTGAADDSGLPNDRFFAVRPEGSVSTLKIQRTERGDSAVYLCASSPLRLASTDTQYFGPGTRLTVL.

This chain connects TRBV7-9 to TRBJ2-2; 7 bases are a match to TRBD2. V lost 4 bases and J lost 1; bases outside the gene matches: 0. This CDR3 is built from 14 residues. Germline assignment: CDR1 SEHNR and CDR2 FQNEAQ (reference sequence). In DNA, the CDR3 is TGTGCCAGCAGCTCTAGCGGGAACACCGGGGAGCTGTTTTTT. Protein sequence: CASSSSGNTGELFF. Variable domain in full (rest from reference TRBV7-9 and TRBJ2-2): DTGVSQNPRHKITKRGQNVTFRCDPISEHNRLYWYRQTLGQGPEFLTYFQNEAQLEKSRLLSDRFSAERPKGSFSTLEIQRTEQGDSAMYLCASSSSGNTGELFFGEGSRLTVL.

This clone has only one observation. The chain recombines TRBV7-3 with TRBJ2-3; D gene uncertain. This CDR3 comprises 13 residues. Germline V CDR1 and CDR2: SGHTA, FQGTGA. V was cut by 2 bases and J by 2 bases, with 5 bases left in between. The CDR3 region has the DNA TGTGCCAGCAGCTTAGACACCACAGATACGCAGTATTTT. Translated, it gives CASSLDTTDTQYF. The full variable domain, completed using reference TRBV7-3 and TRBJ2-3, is GAGVSQTPSNKVTEKGKYVELRCDPISGHTALYWYRQSLGQGPEFLIYFQGTGAADDSGLPNDRFFAVRPEGSVSTLKIQRTERGDSAVYLCASSLDTTDTQYFGPGTRLTVL.

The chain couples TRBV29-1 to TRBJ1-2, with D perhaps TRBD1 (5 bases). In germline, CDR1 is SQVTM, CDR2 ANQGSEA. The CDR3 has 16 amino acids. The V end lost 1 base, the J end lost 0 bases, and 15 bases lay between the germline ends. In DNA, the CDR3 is TGCAGCGTTGAAGCGTCAGGGAATAGTCCTAACTATGGCTACACCTTC. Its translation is CSVEASGNSPNYGYTF.

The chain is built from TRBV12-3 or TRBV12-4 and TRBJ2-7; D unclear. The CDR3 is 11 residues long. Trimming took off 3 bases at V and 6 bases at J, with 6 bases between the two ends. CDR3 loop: CASSLASEQYF. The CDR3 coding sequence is TGTGCCAGCAGTTTGGCAAGCGAGCAGTACTTC.

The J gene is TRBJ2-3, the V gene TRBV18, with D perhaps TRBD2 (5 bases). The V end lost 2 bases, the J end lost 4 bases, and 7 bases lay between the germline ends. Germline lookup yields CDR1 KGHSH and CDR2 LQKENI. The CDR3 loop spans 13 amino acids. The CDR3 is CASSPSEADTQYF. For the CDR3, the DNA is TGTGCCAGCTCACCATCGGAGGCAGATACGCAGTATTTT.

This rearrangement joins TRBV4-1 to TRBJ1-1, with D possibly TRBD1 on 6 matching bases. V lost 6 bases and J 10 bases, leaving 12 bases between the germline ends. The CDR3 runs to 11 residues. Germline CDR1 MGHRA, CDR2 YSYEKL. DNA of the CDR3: TGCGCCAGCAGGGACAGCATGCGAGCTTTCTTT. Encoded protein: CASRDSMRAFF.

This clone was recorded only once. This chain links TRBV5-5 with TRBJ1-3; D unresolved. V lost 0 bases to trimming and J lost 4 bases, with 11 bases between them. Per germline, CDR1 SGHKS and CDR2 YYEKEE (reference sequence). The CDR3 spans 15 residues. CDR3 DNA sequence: TGTGCCAGCAGCTTGGATCAGGTTGAGGGAAACACCATATATTTT. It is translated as CASSLDQVEGNTIYF. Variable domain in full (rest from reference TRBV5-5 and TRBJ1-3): DAGVTQSPTHLIKTRGQQVTLRCSPISGHKSVSWYQQVLGQGPQFIFQYYEKEERGRGNFPDRFSARQFPNYSSELNVNALLLGDSALYLCASSLDQVEGNTIYFGEGSWLTVV.

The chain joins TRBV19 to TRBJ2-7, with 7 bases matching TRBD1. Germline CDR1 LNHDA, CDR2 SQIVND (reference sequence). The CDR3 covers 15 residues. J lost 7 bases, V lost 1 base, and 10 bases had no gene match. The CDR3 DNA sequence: TGTGCCAGTAGTATAGTTGGCACAGGGGCCGGGGAGCAGTACTTC. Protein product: CASSIVGTGAGEQYF. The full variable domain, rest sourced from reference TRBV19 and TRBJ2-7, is DGGITQSPKYLFRKEGQNVTLSCEQNLNHDAMYWYRQDPGQGLRLIYYSQIVNDFQKGDIAEGYSVSREKKESFPLTVTSAQKNPTAFYLCASSIVGTGAGEQYFGPGTRLTVT.

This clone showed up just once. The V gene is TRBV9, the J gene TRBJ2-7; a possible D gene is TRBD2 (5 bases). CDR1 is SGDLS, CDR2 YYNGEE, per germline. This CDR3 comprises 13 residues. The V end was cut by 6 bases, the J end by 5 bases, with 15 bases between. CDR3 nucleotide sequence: TGTGCCAGCAACATCGGAGGACTTCACGAGCAGTACTTC. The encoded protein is CASNIGGLHEQYF.